The clone carrying this TCR beta chain occurred a few times. These data are taken from a study of T-cell reconstitution after alpha-beta-depleted transplantation in children. Unique molecular identifiers were incorporated when the TCRbeta library was constructed. TCRdb ran MiXCR on the PCR reads and lists one entry per CDR3 protein. This table has roughly 500,000 distinct CDR3 sequences, roughly 18% appearing once. Sample: PBMCs from the stem cell graft donor, taken from the stem cell graft. The TCR sequence derives from a human donor who donated a stem cell graft to a child with acute lymphoblastic leukemia.

The CDR3 loop reads CASSVDPGQGGYEQYF. The DNA of the CDR3 is TGTGCCAGCAGCGTAGATCCGGGACAGGGGGGATACGAGCAGTACTTC. This chain connects TRBV9 to TRBJ2-7; TRBD1 matches 11 bases. The CDR3 runs 16 residues. Germline assignment: CDR1 SGDLS and CDR2 YYNGEE. The V and J ends lost 0 bases and 4 bases, in that order; junction bases with no gene match: 6.